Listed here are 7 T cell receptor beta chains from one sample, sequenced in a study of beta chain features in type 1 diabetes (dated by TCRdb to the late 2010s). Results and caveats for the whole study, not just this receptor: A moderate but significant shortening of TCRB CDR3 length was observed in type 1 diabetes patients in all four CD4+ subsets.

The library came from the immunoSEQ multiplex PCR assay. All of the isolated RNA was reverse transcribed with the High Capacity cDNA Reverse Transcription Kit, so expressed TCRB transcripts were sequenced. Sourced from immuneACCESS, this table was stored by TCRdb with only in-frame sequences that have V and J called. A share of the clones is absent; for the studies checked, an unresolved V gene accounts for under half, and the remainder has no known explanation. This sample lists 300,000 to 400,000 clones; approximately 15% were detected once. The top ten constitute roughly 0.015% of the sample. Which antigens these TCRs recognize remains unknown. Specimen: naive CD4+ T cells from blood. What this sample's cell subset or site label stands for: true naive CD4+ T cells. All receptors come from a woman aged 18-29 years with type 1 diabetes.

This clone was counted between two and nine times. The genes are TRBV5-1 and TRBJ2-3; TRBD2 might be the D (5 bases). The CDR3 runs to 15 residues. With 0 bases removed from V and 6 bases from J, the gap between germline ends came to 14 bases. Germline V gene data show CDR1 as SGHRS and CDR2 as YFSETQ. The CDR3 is CASSLVGFWRDTQYF. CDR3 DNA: TGCGCCAGCAGCTTGGTGGGGTTCTGGAGGGATACGCAGTATTTT.

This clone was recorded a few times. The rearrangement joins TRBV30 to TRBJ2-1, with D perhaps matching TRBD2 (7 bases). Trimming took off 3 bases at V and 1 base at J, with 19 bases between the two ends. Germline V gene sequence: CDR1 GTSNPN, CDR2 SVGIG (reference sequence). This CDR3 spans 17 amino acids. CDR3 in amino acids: CAWRAGLTRGSYNEQFF. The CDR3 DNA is TGTGCCTGGAGGGCGGGACTAACCAGGGGATCCTACAATGAGCAGTTCTTC.

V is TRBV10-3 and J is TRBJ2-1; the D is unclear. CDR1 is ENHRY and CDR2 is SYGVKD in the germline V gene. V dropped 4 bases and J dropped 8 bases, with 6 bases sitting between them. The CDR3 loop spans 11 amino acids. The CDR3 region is CAISGRDEQFF. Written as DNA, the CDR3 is TGTGCCATCAGTGGCCGCGATGAGCAGTTCTTC.

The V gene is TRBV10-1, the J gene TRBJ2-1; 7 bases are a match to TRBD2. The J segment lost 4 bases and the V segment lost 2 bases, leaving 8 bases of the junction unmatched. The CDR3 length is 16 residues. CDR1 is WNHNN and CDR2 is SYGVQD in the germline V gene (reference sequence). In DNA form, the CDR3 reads TGCGCCAGCAGTGAGAGTAGGGCTAGCGGTTACAATGAGCAGTTCTTC. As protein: CASSESRASGYNEQFF.

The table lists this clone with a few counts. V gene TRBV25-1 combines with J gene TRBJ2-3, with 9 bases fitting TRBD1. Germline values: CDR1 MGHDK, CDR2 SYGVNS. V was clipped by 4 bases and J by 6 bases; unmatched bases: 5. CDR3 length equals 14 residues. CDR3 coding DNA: TGTGCCAGCAGTGCCCCGGGGACAGGGGATACGCAGTATTTT. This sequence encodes CASSAPGTGDTQYF. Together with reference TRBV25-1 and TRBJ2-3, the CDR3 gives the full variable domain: EADIYQTPRYLVIGTGKKITLECSQTMGHDKMYWYQQDPGMELHLIHYSYGVNSTEKGDLSSESTVSRIRTEHFPLTLESARPSHTSQYLCASSAPGTGDTQYFGPGTRLTVL.

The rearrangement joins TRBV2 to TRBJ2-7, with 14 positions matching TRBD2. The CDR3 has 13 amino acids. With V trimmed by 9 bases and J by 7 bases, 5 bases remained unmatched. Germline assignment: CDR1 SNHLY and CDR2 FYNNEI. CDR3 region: CARGLAGGGEQYV. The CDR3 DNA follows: TGTGCCAGAGGACTAGCGGGAGGAGGGGAGCAGTACGTC.

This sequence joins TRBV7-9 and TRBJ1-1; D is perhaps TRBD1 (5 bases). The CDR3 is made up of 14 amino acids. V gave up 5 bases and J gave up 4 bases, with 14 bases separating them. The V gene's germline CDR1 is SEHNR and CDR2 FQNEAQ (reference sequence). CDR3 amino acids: CASSTKRGGTEAFF. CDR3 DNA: TGTGCCAGCAGCACCAAAAGGGGTGGCACTGAAGCTTTCTTT.